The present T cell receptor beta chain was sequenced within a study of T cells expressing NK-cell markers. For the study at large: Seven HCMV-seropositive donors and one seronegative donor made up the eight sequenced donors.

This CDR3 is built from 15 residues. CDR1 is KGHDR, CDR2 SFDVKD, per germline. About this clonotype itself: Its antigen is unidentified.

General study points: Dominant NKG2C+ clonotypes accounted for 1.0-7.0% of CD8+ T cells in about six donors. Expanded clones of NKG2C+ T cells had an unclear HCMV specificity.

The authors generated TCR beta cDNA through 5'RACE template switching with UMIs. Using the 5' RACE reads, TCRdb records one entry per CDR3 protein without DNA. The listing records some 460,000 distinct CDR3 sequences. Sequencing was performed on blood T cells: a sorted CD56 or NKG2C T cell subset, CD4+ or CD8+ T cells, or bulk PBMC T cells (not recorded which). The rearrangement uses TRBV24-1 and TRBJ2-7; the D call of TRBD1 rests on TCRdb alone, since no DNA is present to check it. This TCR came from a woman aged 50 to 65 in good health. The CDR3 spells CATSDSGRPGDEQYF.